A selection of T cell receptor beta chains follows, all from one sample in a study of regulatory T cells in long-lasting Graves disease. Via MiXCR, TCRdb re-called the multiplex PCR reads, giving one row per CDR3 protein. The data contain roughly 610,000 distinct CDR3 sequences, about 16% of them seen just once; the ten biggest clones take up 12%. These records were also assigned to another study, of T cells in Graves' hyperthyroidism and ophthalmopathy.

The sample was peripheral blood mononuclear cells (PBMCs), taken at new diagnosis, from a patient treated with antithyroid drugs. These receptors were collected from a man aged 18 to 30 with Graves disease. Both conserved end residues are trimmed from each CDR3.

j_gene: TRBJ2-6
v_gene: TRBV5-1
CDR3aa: ASSLVEPGANVLT

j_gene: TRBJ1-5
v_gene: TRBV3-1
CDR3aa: ASSPRKDNQPQH

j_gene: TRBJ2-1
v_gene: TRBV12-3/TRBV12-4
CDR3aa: ASSFAGEQF

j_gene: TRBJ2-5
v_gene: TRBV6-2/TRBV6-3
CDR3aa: ASSYRGETQY

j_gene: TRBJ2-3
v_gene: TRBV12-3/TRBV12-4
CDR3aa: ASRSERPYTDTQY

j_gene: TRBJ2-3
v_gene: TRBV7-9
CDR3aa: ASSTPPGGHGTDTQY

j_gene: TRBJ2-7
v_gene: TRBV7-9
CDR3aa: ASSLETRTYEQY

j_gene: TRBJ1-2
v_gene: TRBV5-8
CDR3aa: ASSWDRGYGYT

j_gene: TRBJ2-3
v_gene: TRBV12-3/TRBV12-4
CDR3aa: ASSPAGRDTQY

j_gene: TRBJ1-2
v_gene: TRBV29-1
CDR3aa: SVGYGYT

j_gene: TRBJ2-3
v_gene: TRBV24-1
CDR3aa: ATSDLGGATDTQY

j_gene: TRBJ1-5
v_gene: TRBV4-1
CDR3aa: ASSHSRTVVNQPQH

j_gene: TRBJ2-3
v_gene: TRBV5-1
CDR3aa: ASARDGRDTQY

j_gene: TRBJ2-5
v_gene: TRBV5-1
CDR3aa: ASSLGLAGVYQETQY

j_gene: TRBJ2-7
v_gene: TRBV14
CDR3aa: ASSQEASWLGEQY

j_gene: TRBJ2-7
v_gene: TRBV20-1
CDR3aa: SAGVPDEQY

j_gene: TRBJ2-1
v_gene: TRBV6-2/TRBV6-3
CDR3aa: ASNPPIEGQPEQF

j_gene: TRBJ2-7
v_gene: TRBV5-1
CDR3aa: ASSWGQGREQY

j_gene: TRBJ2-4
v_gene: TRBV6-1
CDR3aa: ASRKTGAKNIQY

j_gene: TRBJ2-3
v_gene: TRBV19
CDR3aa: ASSPGLADTDTQY

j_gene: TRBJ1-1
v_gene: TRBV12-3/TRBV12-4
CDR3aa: ASSLTGRNTEAL

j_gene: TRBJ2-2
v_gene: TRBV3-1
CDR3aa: ASSLTSWNTGELF

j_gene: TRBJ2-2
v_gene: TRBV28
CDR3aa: ASKMSGSSGELF

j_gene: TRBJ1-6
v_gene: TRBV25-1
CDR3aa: ASNRGESPLH

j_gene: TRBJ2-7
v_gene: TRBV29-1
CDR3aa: SAGGAYYEQY

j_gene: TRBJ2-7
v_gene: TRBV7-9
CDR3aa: ASSHDTRQRSSYEQY

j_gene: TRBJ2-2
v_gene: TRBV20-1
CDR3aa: SARGSNTGELF

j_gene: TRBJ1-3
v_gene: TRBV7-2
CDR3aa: ASNPPGQLSGNTIY

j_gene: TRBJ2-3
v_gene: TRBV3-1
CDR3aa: ASSPRGASGSTDTQY

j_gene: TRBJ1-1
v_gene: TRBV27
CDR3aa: ASSLHPRQGFRTEAF

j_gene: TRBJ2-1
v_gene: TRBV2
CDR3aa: ASSKVSEQF

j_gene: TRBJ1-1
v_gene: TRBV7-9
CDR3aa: ASSLWAGTEADTEAF

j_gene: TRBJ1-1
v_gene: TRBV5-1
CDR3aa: ASRGGQGLRAF

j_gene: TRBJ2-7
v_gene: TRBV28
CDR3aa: ASSFRPKQSEQY

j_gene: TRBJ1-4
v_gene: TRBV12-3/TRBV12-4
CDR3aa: ASSLKSRANEKLF

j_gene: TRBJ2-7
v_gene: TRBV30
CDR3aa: AWSPAGISQRTYEQY

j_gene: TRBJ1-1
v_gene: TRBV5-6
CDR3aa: ASRIRASEAF

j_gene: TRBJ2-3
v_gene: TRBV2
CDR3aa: ASRNPIDPIPDTQY

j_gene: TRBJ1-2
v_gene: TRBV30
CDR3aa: AWSAGYYGYT

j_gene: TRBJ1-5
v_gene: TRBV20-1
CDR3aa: SAHRGAGNQPQH

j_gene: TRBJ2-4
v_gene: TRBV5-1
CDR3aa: ASSLGTSSAKNIQY

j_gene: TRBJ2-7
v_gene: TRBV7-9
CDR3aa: ASSLGREGGKEQY

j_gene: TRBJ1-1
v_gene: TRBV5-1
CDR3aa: ASSIRLQGETEAF

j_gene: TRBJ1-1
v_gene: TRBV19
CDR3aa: ASSIQGRNSEAF

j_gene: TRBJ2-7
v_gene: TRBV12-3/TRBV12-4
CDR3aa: ASSLGASGSNEQY

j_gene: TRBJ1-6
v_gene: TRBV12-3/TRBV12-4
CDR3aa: ASSLGSYNSPLH

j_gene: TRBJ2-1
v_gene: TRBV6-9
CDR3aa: ASSYSPRALFNEQF

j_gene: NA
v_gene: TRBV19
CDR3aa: ASSTASLAGGETQY

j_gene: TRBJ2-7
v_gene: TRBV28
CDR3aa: ASSWTGTLGKEQY

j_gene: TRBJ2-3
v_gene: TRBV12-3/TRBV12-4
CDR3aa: ASTPGPGITDTQY

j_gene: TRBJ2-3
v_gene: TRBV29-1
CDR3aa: SVSRRPPPADTQY

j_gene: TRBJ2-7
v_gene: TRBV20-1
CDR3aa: SAREMGPGYEQY

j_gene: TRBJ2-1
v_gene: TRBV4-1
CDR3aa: ASRSPGQVYNEQF